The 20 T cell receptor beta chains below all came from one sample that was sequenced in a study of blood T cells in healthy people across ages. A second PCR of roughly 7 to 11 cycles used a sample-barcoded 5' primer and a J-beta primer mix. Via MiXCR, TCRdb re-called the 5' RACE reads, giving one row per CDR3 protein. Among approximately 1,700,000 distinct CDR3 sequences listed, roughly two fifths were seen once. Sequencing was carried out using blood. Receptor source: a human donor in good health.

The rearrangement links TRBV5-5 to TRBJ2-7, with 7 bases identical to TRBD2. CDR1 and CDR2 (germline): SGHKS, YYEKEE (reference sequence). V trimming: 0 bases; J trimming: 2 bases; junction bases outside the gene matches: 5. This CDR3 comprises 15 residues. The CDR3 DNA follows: TGTGCCAGCAGCTTGGGTCTAGCGGACACCTACGAGCAGTACTTC. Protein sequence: CASSLGLADTYEQYF.

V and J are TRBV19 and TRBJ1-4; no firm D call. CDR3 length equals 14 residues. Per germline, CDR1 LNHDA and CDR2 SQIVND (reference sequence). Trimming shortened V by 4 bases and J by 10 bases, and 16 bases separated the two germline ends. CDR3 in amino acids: CASSTTRGVGKLFF. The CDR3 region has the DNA TGTGCCAGTAGTACTACAAGAGGAGTCGGAAAACTGTTTTTT.

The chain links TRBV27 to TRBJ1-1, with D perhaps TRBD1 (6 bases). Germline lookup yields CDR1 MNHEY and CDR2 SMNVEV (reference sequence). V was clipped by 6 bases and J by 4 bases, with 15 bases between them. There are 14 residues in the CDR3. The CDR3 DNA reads TGTGCCAGCAGACACACAGGGTTGGGCACTGAAGCTTTCTTT. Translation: CASRHTGLGTEAFF.

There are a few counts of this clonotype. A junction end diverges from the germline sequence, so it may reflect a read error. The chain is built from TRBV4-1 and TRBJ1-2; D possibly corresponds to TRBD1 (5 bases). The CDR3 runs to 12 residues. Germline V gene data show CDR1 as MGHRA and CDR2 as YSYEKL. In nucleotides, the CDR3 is TGTGCCAGCAGCCAAGTTGGGGACGGCTACACCTTC. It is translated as CASSQVGDGYTF.

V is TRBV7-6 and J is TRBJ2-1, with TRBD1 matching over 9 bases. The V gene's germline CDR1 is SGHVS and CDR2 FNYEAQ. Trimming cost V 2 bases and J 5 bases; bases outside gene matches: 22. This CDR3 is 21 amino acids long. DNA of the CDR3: TGTGCCAGCAGCTTATTATTGGGTCGCTGGTTGCGGGACAGGGCGCACAATGAGCAGTTCTTC. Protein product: CASSLLLGRWLRDRAHNEQFF.

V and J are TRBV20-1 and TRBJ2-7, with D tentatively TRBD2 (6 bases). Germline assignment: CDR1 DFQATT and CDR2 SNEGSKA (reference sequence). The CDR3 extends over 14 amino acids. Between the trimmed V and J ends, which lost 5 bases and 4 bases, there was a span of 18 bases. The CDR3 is CSAGGNGIRYEQYF. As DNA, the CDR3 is TGCAGTGCTGGGGGGAACGGGATACGATACGAGCAGTACTTC.

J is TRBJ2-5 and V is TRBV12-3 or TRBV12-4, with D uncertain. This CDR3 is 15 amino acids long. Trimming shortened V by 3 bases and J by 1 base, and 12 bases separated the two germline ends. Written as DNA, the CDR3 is TGTGCCAGCAGTTTTTGGGGAAGCAGCCAAGAGACCCAGTACTTC. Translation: CASSFWGSSQETQYF.

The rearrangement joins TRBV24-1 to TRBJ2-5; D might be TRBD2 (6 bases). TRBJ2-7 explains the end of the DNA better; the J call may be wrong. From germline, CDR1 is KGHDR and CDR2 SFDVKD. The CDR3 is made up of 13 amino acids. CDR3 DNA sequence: TGTGCCACCAGTGGCCAGGGAGGCTACGAGCAGTACTTC. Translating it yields CATSGQGGYEQYF.

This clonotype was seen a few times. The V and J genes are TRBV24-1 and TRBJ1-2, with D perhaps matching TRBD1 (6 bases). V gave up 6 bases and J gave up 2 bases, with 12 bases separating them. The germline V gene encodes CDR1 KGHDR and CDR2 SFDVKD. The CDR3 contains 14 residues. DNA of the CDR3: TGTGCCACCAGTCCCGGGACACCAAACTATGGCTACACCTTC. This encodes CATSPGTPNYGYTF.

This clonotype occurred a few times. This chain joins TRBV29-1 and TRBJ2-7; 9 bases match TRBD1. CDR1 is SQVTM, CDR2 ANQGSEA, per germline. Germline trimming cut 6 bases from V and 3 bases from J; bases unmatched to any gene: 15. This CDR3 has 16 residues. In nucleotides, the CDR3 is TGCAGCGTAACAGGGGGCCACTCCCAAAACCTCTACGAGCAGTACTTC. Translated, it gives CSVTGGHSQNLYEQYF.

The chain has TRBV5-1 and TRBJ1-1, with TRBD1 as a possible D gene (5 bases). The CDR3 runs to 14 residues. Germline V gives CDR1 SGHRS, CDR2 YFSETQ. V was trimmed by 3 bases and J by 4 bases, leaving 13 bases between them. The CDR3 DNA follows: TGCGCCAGCAGCTCTTTGGGCAGGGCCACTGAAGCTTTCTTT. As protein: CASSSLGRATEAFF.

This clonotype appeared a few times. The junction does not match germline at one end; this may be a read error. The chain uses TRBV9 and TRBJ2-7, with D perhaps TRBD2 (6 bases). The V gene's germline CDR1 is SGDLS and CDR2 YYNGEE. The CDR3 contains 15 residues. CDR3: CANSAVHLPEGEQYF. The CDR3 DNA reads TGTGCCAACAGCGCCGTCCACCTCCCGGAGGGCGAGCAGTACTTC.

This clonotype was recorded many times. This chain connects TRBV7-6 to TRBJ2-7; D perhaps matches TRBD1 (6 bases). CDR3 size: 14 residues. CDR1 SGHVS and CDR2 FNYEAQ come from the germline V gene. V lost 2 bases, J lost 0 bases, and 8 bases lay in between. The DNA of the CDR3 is TGTGCCAGCAGCTTACAGGGGCACTCCTACGAGCAGTACTTC. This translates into CASSLQGHSYEQYF. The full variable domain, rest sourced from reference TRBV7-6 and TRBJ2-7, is GAGVSQSPRYKVTKRGQDVALRCDPISGHVSLYWYRQALGQGPEFLTYFNYEAQQDKSGLPNDRFSAERPEGSISTLTIQRTEQRDSAMYRCASSLQGHSYEQYFGPGTRLTVT.

Here the CDR3 DNA reads TGCAGTGCTAAACTCGTAAGCGTTAGTTATGCTTTCTTT. The encoded protein is CSAKLVSVSYAFF. The gene calls are TRBV20-1 and TRBJ1-1; D uncertain. From germline, CDR1 is DFQATT and CDR2 SNEGSKA (reference sequence). Trimming removed 4 bases from V and 11 bases from J, with 20 bases in between. The CDR3 has 13 amino acids.

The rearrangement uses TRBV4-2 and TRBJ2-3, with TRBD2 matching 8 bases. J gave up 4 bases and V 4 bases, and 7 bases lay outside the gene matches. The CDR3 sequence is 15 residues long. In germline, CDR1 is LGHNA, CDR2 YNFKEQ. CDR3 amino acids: CASSRRGLEADTQYF. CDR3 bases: TGTGCCAGCAGCCGCCGGGGACTAGAGGCAGATACGCAGTATTTT.

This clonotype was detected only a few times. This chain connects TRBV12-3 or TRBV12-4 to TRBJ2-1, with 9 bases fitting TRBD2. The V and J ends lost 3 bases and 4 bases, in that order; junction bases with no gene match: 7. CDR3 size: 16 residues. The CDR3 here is CASSFSGRGGYNEQFF. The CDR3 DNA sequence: TGTGCCAGCAGTTTCTCCGGGCGGGGGGGTTACAATGAGCAGTTCTTC.

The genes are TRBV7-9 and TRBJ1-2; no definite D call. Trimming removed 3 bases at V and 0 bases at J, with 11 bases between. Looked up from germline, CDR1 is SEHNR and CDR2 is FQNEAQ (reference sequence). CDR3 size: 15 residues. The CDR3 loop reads CASSFGHPANYGYTF. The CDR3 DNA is TGTGCCAGCAGCTTTGGCCACCCAGCTAACTATGGCTACACCTTC.

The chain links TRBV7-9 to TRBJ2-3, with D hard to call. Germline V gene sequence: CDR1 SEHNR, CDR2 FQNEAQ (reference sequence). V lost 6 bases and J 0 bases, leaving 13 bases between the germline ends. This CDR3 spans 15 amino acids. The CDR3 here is CASRVGYASTDTQYF. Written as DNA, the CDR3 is TGTGCCAGCAGGGTCGGGTATGCTAGCACAGATACGCAGTATTTT.

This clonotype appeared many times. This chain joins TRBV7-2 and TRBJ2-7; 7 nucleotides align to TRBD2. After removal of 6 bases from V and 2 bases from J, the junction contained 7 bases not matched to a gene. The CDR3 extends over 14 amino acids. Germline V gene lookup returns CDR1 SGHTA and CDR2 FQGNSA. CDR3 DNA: TGTGCCAGCAGGACGGGGGGTAGCGCCTACGAGCAGTACTTC. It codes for CASRTGGSAYEQYF.

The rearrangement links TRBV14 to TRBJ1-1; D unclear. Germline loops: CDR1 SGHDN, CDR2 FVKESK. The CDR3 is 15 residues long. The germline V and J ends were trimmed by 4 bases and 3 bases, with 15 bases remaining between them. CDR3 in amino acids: CASSPVPGQYTEAFF. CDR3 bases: TGTGCCAGCAGCCCCGTCCCCGGCCAATACACTGAAGCTTTCTTT.